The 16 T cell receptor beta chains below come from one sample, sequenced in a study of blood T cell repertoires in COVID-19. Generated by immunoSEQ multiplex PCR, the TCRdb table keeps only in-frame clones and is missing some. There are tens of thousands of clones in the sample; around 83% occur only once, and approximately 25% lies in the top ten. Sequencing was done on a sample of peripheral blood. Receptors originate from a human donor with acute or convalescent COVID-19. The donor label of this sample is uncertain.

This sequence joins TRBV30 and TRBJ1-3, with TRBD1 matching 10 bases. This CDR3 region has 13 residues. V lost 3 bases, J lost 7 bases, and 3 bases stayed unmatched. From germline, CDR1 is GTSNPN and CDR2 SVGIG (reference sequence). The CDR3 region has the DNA TGTGCCTGGAGGGGGACAGGGGTGAACACCATATATTTT. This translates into CAWRGTGVNTIYF.

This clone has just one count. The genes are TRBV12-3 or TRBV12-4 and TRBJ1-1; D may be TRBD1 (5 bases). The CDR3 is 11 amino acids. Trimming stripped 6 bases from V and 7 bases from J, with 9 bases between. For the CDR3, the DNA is TGTGCCAGCAGCAGGGTAGGTGAAGCTTTCTTT. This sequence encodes CASSRVGEAFF.

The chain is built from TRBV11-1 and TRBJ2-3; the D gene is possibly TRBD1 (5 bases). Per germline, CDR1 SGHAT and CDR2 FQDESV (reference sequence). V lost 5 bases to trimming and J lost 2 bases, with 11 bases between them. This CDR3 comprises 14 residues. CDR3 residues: CASSPRQITDTQYF. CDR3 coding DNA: TGTGCCAGCAGCCCACGACAGATCACAGATACGCAGTATTTT.

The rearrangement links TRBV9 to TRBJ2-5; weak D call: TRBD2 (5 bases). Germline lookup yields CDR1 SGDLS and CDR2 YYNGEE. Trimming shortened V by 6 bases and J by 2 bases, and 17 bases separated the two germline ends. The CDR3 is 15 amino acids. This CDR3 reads CASTPSPNKQETQYF. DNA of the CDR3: TGTGCCAGCACCCCTAGCCCTAACAAACAAGAGACCCAGTACTTC.

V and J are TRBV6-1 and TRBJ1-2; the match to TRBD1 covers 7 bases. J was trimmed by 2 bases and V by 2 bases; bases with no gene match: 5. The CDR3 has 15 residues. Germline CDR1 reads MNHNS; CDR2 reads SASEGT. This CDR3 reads CASSENRGQNYGYTF. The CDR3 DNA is TGTGCCAGCAGTGAAAATAGGGGACAGAACTATGGCTACACCTTC.

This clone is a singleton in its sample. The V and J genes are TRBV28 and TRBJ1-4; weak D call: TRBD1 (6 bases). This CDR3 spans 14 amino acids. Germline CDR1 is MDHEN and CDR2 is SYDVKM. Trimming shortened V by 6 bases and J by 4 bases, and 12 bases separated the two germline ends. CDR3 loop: CASSSTGINEKLFF. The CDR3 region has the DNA TGTGCCAGCAGCTCCACAGGGATTAATGAAAAACTGTTTTTT. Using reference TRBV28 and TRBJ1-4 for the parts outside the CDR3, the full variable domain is DVKVTQSSRYLVKRTGEKVFLECVQDMDHENMFWYRQDPGLGLRLIYFSYDVKMKEKGDIPEGYSVSREKKERFSLILESASTNQTSMYLCASSSTGINEKLFFGSGTQLSVL.

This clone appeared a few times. The CDR3 nucleotides read TGTGCCAGCAGCTTGGATGGGGGGGACTATGGCTACACCTTC. The encoded protein is CASSLDGGDYGYTF. This chain connects TRBV11-1 to TRBJ1-2; TRBD1 is a possible D gene (5 bases). The CDR3 is made up of 14 amino acids. V lost 3 bases and J 3 bases, leaving 11 bases between the germline ends. Germline V gene sequence: CDR1 SGHAT, CDR2 FQDESV (reference sequence).

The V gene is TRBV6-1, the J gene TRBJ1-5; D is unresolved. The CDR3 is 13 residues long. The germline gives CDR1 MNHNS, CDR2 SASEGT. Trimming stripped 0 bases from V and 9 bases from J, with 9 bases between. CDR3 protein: CASSEALLRPQHF. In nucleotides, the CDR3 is TGTGCCAGCAGTGAAGCGCTTCTAAGGCCCCAGCATTTT.

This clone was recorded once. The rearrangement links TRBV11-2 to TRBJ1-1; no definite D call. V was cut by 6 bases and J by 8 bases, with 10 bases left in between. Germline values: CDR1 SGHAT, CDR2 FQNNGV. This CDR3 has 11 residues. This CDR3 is CASRVREEAFF. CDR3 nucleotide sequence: TGTGCCAGCAGGGTGAGGGAAGAAGCTTTCTTT.

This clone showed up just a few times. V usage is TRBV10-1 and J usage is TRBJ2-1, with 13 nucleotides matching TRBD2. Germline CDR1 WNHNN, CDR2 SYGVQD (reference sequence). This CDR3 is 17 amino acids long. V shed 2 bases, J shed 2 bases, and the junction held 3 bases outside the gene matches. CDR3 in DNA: TGCGCCAGCAGTGAGAGTACTAGCGGGAGGGCCTACAATGAGCAGTTCTTC. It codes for CASSESTSGRAYNEQFF.

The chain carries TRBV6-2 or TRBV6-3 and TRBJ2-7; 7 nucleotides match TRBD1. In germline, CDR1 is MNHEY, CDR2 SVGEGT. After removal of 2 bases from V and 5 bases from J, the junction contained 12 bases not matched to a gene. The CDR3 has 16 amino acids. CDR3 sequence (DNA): TGTGCCAGCAGTTACCCGGTGGTACAGGGGTTGAACGAGCAGTACTTC. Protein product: CASSYPVVQGLNEQYF.

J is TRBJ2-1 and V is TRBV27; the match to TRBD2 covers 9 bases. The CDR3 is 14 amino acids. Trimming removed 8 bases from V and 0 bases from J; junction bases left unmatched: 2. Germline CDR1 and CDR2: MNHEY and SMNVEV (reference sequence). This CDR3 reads CASHSGSSYNEQFF. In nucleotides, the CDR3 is TGTGCCAGCCATAGCGGGAGCTCCTACAATGAGCAGTTCTTC.

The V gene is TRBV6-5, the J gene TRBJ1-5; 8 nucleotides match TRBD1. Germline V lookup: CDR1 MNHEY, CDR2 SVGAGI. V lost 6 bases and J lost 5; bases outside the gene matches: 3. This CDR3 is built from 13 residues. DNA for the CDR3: TGTGCCAGCAGAGACAGGGGCCATCAGCCCCAGCATTTT. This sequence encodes CASRDRGHQPQHF.

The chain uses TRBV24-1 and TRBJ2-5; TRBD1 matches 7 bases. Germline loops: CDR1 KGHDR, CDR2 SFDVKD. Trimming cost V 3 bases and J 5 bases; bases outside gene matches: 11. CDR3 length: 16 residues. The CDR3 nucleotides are TGTGCCACCAGTGATGGGCTCACAGGGGAACTGGAGACCCAGTACTTC. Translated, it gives CATSDGLTGELETQYF.

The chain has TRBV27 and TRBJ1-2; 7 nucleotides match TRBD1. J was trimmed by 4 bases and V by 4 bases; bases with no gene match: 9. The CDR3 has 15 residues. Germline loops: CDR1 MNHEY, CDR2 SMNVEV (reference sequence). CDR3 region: CASSSVGQDGYGYTF. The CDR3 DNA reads TGTGCCAGCAGTTCTGTTGGACAGGACGGCTATGGCTACACCTTC.

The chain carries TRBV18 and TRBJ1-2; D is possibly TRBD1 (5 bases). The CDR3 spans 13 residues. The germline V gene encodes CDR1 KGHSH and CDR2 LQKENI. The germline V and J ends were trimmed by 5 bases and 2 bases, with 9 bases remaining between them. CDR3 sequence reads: CASSSGENYGYTF. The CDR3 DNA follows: TGTGCCAGCTCATCGGGGGAAAACTATGGCTACACCTTC.